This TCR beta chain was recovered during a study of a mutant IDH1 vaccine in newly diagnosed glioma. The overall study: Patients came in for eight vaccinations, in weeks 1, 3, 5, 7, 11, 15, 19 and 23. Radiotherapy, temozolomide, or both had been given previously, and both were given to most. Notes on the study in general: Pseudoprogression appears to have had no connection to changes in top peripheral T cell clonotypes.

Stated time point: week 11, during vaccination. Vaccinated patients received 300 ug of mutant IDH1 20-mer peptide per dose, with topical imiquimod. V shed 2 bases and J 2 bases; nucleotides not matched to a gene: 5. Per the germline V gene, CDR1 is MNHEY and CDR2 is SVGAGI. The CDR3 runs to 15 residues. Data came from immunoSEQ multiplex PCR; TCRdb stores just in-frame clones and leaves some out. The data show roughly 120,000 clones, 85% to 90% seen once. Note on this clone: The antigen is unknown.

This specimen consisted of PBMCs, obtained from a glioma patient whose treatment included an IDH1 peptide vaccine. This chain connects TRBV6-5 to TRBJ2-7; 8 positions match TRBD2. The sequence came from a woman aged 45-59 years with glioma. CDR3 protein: CASSYAGTSAYEQYF. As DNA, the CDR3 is TGTGCCAGCAGTTACGCCGGGACTAGTGCCTACGAGCAGTACTTC.